Listed below are T cell receptor beta chains from one sample, sequenced in a study of blood T cell repertoires in COVID-19. Clones were read by immunoSEQ multiplex PCR, and TCRdb kept only the in-frame ones, dropping some. The table lists over 150,000 clones, more than 85% of them singletons, with 7% to 7.5% in the top ten. The sequenced material came from PBMCs or T cells enriched from blood (not recorded which). These receptors all stem from a woman in her 50s who had recovered from COVID-19. CDR3s include the opening cysteine and the closing phenylalanine or tryptophan. The D gene is left open where the match is weak. Expanded clones are given a class, and other clones once, few, many or no size at all.

TRBJ2-1 TRBV27 NA NA TGTGCCAGCAGTTTATATTTTGTGGGGGGCTCCTACAATGAGCAGTTCTTC CASSLYFVGGSYNEQFF
TRBJ2-1 TRBV4-1 TRBD2 NA TGCGCCAGCAGCCAGGGACTAGTTTACAATGAGCAGTTCTTC CASSQGLVYNEQFF
TRBJ2-1 TRBV4-1 TRBD2 NA TGCGCCAGCAGCCAACGGACTAGCGGGAGTAATGAGCAGTTCTTC CASSQRTSGSNEQFF
TRBJ2-5 TRBV12-3/TRBV12-4 NA few TGTGCCAGCAGTTTATACGGGGAGACCCAGTACTTC CASSLYGETQYF
TRBJ2-1 TRBV20-1 NA NA TGCAGTGCTAGTTTAACTAGCTGGTATGTCGCTGAGCAGTTCTTC CSASLTSWYVAEQFF
TRBJ2-2 TRBV3-1/TRBV3-2 NA NA TGTGCCAGCAGCCCACGGGGTAACACCGGGGAGCTGTTTTTT CASSPRGNTGELFF
TRBJ1-1 TRBV7-6 NA few TGTGCCAGCAGCTTTGGCGGGGCTAGAACGGACACTGAAGCTTTCTTT CASSFGGARTDTEAFF
TRBJ1-5 TRBV3-1/TRBV3-2 NA NA TGTGCCAGCAGCCAAGAACGGGAACATTGCAATCAGCCCCAGCATTTT CASSQEREHCNQPQHF
TRBJ2-7 TRBV3-1/TRBV3-2 TRBD1 once TGTGCCAGCAGCCAAGGAGGGGGCTATAACTACGAGCAGTACTTC CASSQGGGYNYEQYF
TRBJ2-7 TRBV5-1 TRBD2 NA TGCGCCAGCAGCTTGAGCGGGAGTGCCTTCGAGCAGTACTTC CASSLSGSAFEQYF
TRBJ1-6 TRBV6-6 TRBD1 NA TGTGCCAGCAGTCCGACAGGGGAGTATGGGAATTCACCCCTCCACTTT CASSPTGEYGNSPLHF
TRBJ1-6 TRBV7-2 NA NA TGTGCCAGCAGCCCCCTAACCTCCTCGGGTTCACCCCTCCACTTT CASSPLTSSGSPLHF
TRBJ2-2 TRBV4-2 NA NA TGTGCCAGCAGCCAAGGGAGGGTCGGCGGGGAGCTGTTTTTT CASSQGRVGGELFF
TRBJ1-4 TRBV7-9 NA once TGTGCCAGCAGCTTGAGTAGCTTAGAAGAAAAACTGTTTTTT CASSLSSLEEKLFF
TRBJ2-5 TRBV7-2 TRBD2 NA TGTGCCAGCAGCTTCCCTAGACTAGCGCAGGGCCTGAAGACCCAGTACTTC CASSFPRLAQGLKTQYF
TRBJ2-4 TRBV5-4 TRBD2 NA TGTGCCAGCAGCGCCAGACTAGCGGGAGGGCCAATGGACAAAAACATTCAGTACTTC CASSARLAGGPMDKNIQYF
TRBJ2-1 TRBV28 NA NA TGTGCTGTCGGAACTGGGCGCAATGAGCAGTTCTTC CAVGTGRNEQFF
TRBJ1-2 TRBV5-4 NA NA TGTGCCAGCAGCTTGGACAGATATGGCTACACCTTC CASSLDRYGYTF
TRBJ1-1 TRBV11-2 NA NA TGTGCCAGCAGATCGACAGGTACGAACACTGAAGCTTTCTTT CASRSTGTNTEAFF
TRBJ1-2 TRBV24-1 TRBD1 NA TGTGCCACCAGTGAGGCCGGGACAGGGGGCTTCGGCTACACCTTC CATSEAGTGGFGYTF
TRBJ1-4 TRBV7-9 NA NA TGTGCCAGCAGCGTTTCTTGGACAAGCAAGGGGGAAAAACTGTTTTTT CASSVSWTSKGEKLFF
TRBJ1-6 TRBV9 NA NA TGTGCCAGCAGCCCGGGACTCCATAATTCACCCCTCCACTTT CASSPGLHNSPLHF
TRBJ2-5 TRBV5-8 NA NA TGTGCCAGCAGCTTGGGACGGGGGGCGACCCAGTACTTC CASSLGRGATQYF
TRBJ1-5 TRBV18 TRBD1 NA TGTGCCAGCTCGACTGACAGGGGGAATCAGCCCCAGCATTTT CASSTDRGNQPQHF
TRBJ1-1 TRBV11-3 TRBD1 NA TGTGCCAGCAGTAATCTGCGACAGGGCACTGAAGCTTTCTTT CASSNLRQGTEAFF
TRBJ1-2 TRBV7-9 TRBD1 NA TGTGCCAGCAGCTCCGGGACAGGGGAATATGGCTACACCTTC CASSSGTGEYGYTF
TRBJ2-7 TRBV19 NA few TGTGCCAGTAGTATTGGACTGAGTCTCGAGCAGTACTTC CASSIGLSLEQYF
TRBJ1-2 TRBV28 TRBD1 NA TGTGCCACCACGGGGACAGCCTATGGCTACACCTTC CATTGTAYGYTF
TRBJ2-3 TRBV24-1 TRBD2 NA TGTGCCACCAGTGGTGGGGACGGATTAGCGGGAGGGCCGGGAGATACGCAGTATTTT CATSGGDGLAGGPGDTQYF
TRBJ1-6 TRBV9 TRBD1 NA TGTGCCAGCAGCGCGACAGGGATGGGATCACCCCTCCACTTT CASSATGMGSPLHF
TRBJ2-7 TRBV5-4 TRBD2 NA TGTGCCAGCAGCTTGGCCCCTAGCGGGAGAACGTCCTACGAGCAGTACTTC CASSLAPSGRTSYEQYF
TRBJ2-4 TRBV2 TRBD2 NA TGTGCCAGCAGTTCTAGCGGCAAAAACATTCAGTACTTC CASSSSGKNIQYF
TRBJ2-3 TRBV5-6 TRBD2 NA TGTGCCAGCAGCTTGGTTTCGCTAGCGGGCACAGATACGCAGTATTTT CASSLVSLAGTDTQYF
TRBJ1-1 TRBV6-5 TRBD1 once TGTGCCAGCAGTTACTCATCAGGGGGAGGCAACACTGAAGCTTTCTTT CASSYSSGGGNTEAFF
TRBJ2-7 TRBV4-2 TRBD2 NA TGTGCCAGCAGCCAAGTTTCGGGGGGGAACTACGAGCAGTACTTC CASSQVSGGNYEQYF
TRBJ2-1 TRBV27 NA many TGTGCCAGCAGTTTATCCTCGGGGGTGGATGAGCAGTTCTTC CASSLSSGVDEQFF
TRBJ2-7 TRBV5-4 TRBD1 NA TGTGCCAGCAGCTCCCCAGGGGGCGCGTTGGTGGCCTCCTACGAGCAGTACTTC CASSSPGGALVASYEQYF
TRBJ2-5 TRBV7-6 TRBD1 NA TGTGCCAGCAGCTTAGGCACAGGGGGCAGGGAGACCCAGTACTTC CASSLGTGGRETQYF
TRBJ2-7 TRBV7-8 NA NA TGTGCCAGCAGCTTTTCTGGGGCTAACCACGAGCAGTACTTC CASSFSGANHEQYF
TRBJ2-7 TRBV6-5 NA few TGTGCCAGCAGTTACGGTACAAGCTCCTACGAGCAGTACTTC CASSYGTSSYEQYF
TRBJ1-6 TRBV30 NA NA TGTGCCTGGAGTGCAATTTATTCACCCCTCCACTTT CAWSAIYSPLHF